Detailed here is one TCR beta chain. Its target is unknown. The PCR contained 60 Vbeta and 13 Jbeta primers. Produced via immunoSEQ multiplex PCR; TCRdb's table is partial and in-frame only. The profile shows more than 75,000 clones, about four fifths of them singletons. Germline lookup yields CDR1 MRHNA and CDR2 SNTAGT. Trimming took 6 bases from V and 7 from J, leaving 19 bases between them. The CDR3 loop spans 15 amino acids. This record belongs to a study of cytomegalovirus exposure and HLA in healthy donors. Study-level points and caveats: There were 150 to 200 TCR beta chains listed as cytomegalovirus-associated. Across all donors, roughly uniform sequencing depth was an assumption of the presence/absence analyses. One cluster of highly shared sequence variants probably arose as a sequencing artifact.

V usage is TRBV6-4 and J usage is TRBJ1-3; possibly TRBD1 for D (6 bases). The receptor was isolated from a woman aged 18-30 years in good health and CMV-seropositive. Source material: PBMCs. The CDR3 DNA reads TGTGCCAGCAGCGCCACCGGACAGATTGGGAACACCATATATTTT. Protein product: CASSATGQIGNTIYF.